This is a list of T cell receptor beta chains from one sample in a study of tumor and adjacent non-tumor tissue in lung cancer. TCRdb re-analysed the multiplex PCR reads in MiXCR, keeping a single row per CDR3 protein. The sample shows about 85,000 distinct CDR3 sequences, 61% of them seen only once. Sequencing was performed on lung tumor tissue. The receptor source for this set is a man aged 65 to 79 with non-small cell lung cancer. CDR3s include the opening cysteine and the closing phenylalanine or tryptophan. D genes are given only for firm matches. The size of a clone is reported for some rows only, either as once, few or many, or as a class for expanded clones.

clone size | J gene | V gene | CDR3 length | D gene | CDR3 protein | CDR3 DNA
. | TRBJ2-1 | TRBV5-1 | 16 | TRBD2 | CASSFAGTSGSGEEFF | TGCGCCAGCAGCTTTGCCGGGACTAGCGGGAGCGGTGAGGAGTTCTTC
. | TRBJ1-2 | TRBV12-3/TRBV12-4 | 13 | . | CVSSLSLAGGYTF | TGTGTCAGCAGTTTATCATTGGCGGGGGGCTACACCTTC
many | TRBJ2-5 | TRBV5-5 | 16 | TRBD1 | CASSLGTGGSLETQYF | TGTGCCAGCAGCTTGGGAACAGGGGGCAGCTTGGAGACCCAGTACTTC
. | TRBJ1-5 | TRBV20-1 | 12 | . | CSAREPPNPQHF | TGCAGTGCTAGAGAGCCGCCGAATCCCCAGCATTTT
. | TRBJ2-7 | TRBV6-1 | 13 | . | CASGVESSYKQYF | TGTGCCAGCGGTGTCGAGAGCTCCTACAAGCAGTACTTC
. | TRBJ2-7 | TRBV25-1 | 12 | . | CASLWGPYKQYF | TGTGCCAGCCTCTGGGGTCCCTACAAGCAGTACTTC
few | TRBJ2-1 | TRBV29-1 | 11 | TRBD1 | CSTGQGGEQLF | TGCAGCACCGGACAGGGGGGCGAGCAGCTCTTC
many | TRBJ1-1 | TRBV10-3 | 14 | . | CAIMQGAGGTEAFF | TGTGCCATCATGCAGGGAGCGGGGGGCACTGAAGCTTTCTTT
many | TRBJ1-5 | TRBV12-3/TRBV12-4 | 14 | TRBD1 | CASSPTGGSQPQHF | TGTGCCAGCAGCCCGACAGGGGGGAGTCAGCCCCAGCATTTT
once | TRBJ2-3 | TRBV29-1 | 11 | . | CSVLLGDTQYF | TGCAGTGTCCTACTGGGGGATACGCAGTATTTT
. | TRBJ2-5 | TRBV10-3 | 15 | TRBD2 | CAISESGGPIGTQYF | TGTGCCATCAGTGAAAGCGGGGGGCCTATTGGGACCCAGTACTTC
once | TRBJ2-1 | TRBV28 | 14 | . | CASNFAASYNEQFF | TGTGCCAGCAATTTCGCGGCCTCCTACAATGAGCAGTTCTTC
. | TRBJ2-1 | TRBV29-1 | 14 | . | CSVEAWGLSNEQFF | TGCAGCGTTGAAGCCTGGGGATTGTCCAACGAGCAGTTCTTC
. | TRBJ1-2 | TRBV5-1 | 15 | . | CASSPGQRSTCGYTF | TGCGCCAGCAGCCCCGGACAGAGATCAACCTGTGGCTACACCTTC
. | TRBJ2-6 | TRBV5-1 | 16 | TRBD1 | CASSLVGGSGASVLTF | TGCGCCAGCAGCTTGGTAGGGGGCTCTGGGGCCAGCGTCCTGACTTTC
. | TRBJ1-2 | TRBV12-3/TRBV12-4 | 13 | . | CASSFDPSILNTF | TGTGCCAGCAGTTTTGACCCGTCTATTCTAAACACCTTC
many | TRBJ2-2 | TRBV5-4 | 15 | . | CASSLAGGNTGELFF | TGTGCCAGCAGCTTGGCCGGAGGGAACACCGGGGAGCTGTTTTTT
. | TRBJ2-7 | TRBV12-3/TRBV12-4 | 13 | . | CASGLRQRDEQYF | TGTGCTAGCGGTTTGAGACAGAGGGACGAGCAGTACTTC
. | TRBJ2-7 | TRBV6-5 | 14 | . | CASSPGIGSSKQYF | TGTGCCAGCAGTCCCGGGATCGGTTCCTCCAAGCAGTACTTC
many | TRBJ2-3 | TRBV6-5 | 16 | TRBD1 | CASSRRTGGAADTQYF | TGTGCCAGCAGCCGGAGGACAGGGGGCGCAGCAGATACGCAGTATTTT
. | TRBJ2-7 | TRBV4-1 | 16 | TRBD2 | CAYNHDRVAGYYEQYF | TGCGCCTACAACCATGATCGGGTAGCGGGCTACTACGAGCAGTACTTC
. | TRBJ2-5 | TRBV7-8 | 16 | . | CASNPTFGPLGETQYF | TGTGCCAGCAACCCGACATTCGGACCCCTGGGAGAGACCCAGTACTTC
. | TRBJ2-2 | TRBV30 | 15 | TRBD1 | CAWSVPDREVEELFF | TGTGCCTGGAGTGTACCGGACAGGGAGGTCGAGGAGCTGTTTTTT
. | TRBJ2-2 | TRBV10-2 | 13 | . | CASRAQSTGELFF | TGCGCCAGCAGGGCTCAGAGCACCGGGGAGCTGTTTTTT
once | TRBJ2-6 | TRBV11-2 | 15 | TRBD2 | CASSRGRVGANVLTF | TGTGCCAGCAGCCGCGGGAGAGTAGGGGCCAACGTCTTGACTTTC
once | TRBJ2-1 | TRBV6-2/TRBV6-3 | 13 | . | CASSLRLINEQFF | TGTGCCAGCAGTCTAAGACTAATCAATGAGCAGTTCTTC
. | TRBJ1-2 | TRBV6-2/TRBV6-3 | 11 | . | CASSYWDGCTF | TGCGCCAGCAGTTACTGGGATGGCTGCACCTTC
. | TRBJ1-1 | TRBV29-1 | 12 | . | CSAATVNTEAFF | TGCAGCGCTGCAACAGTGAACACTGAAGCTTTCTTT
. | TRBJ1-1 | TRBV5-4 | 15 | TRBD1 | CASSLAGTAGIEAFF | TGTGCCAGCAGCTTGGCTGGGACAGCAGGCATTGAAGCATTCTTT
. | TRBJ2-7 | TRBV7-9 | 12 | . | CASSWIGYEEYF | TGCGCCAGCAGCTGGATAGGGTACGAGGAATACTTC
many | TRBJ2-1 | TRBV11-1 | 16 | TRBD2 | CASSPSRSGGYSEQFF | TGTGCCAGCAGCCCCTCTCGGAGCGGGGGCTACAGTGAGCAGTTCTTC
. | TRBJ2-7 | TRBV11-2 | 13 | . | CASNPTDSYELYF | TGTGCCAGCAACCCAACAGACTCCTACGAGCTGTACTTC
. | TRBJ1-5 | TRBV4-1 | 13 | . | CARSQKATQPQHF | TGCGCCAGAAGCCAGAAAGCGACTCAGCCCCAGCATTTT
many | TRBJ2-7 | TRBV12-3/TRBV12-4 | 15 | TRBD1 | CASSLRTGGGYEQYF | TGTGCCAGCAGTCTACGGACAGGGGGCGGGTACGAGCAGTACTTC
. | TRBJ1-5 | TRBV6-1 | 15 | . | CASSGTTIRNQPQHF | TGTGCCAGCAGCGGGACAACCATCCGCAATCAGCCCCAGCATTTT
once | TRBJ2-2 | TRBV11-2 | 14 | . | CASRLGPNTEELFF | TGTGCCAGCAGGCTGGGGCCGAACACCGAGGAGCTGTTTTTT
. | TRBJ1-5 | TRBV24-1 | 12 | . | CATILGAGPQHF | TGTGCCACCATCTTGGGTGCGGGGCCCCAGCATTTT
few | TRBJ2-3 | TRBV24-1 | 15 | TRBD2 | CATSASGSRTDTQYF | TGTGCCACCAGTGCTAGCGGGAGTCGAACAGATACGCAGTATTTT
. | TRBJ2-7 | TRBV28 | 14 | . | CANRPGAGSHVQYF | TGTGCCAACAGGCCCGGTGCGGGGTCCCACGTGCAGTACTTC
many | TRBJ2-7 | TRBV28 | 14 | . | CATSLPQGSYEQYF | TGTGCCACCTCCCTTCCGCAGGGGAGCTACGAGCAGTACTTC
. | TRBJ1-2 | TRBV21-1 | 11 | . | CASNPRTGTTF | TGCGCCAGCAACCCCAGGACAGGGACCACCTTC
few | TRBJ2-1 | TRBV5-1 | 13 | TRBD1 | CATQGQGSNEQFF | TGCGCCACCCAGGGACAGGGAAGCAATGAGCAGTTCTTC
. | TRBJ2-6 | TRBV6-5 | 16 | . | CVSGYLAGSGANVLTF | TGTGTCAGCGGTTACCTGGCGGGCTCAGGGGCCAACGTCCTGACTTTC
. | TRBJ2-3 | TRBV4-1 | 14 | . | CASRRTGVIDTQYF | TGCGCCAGTCGTCGGACGGGGGTCATAGATACGCAGTATTTT
. | TRBJ1-4 | TRBV4-2 | 14 | . | CASSQAGEGEKLFF | TGTGCCAGCAGCCAAGCTGGGGAAGGTGAAAAGCTGTTTTTT
. | TRBJ2-7 | TRBV28 | 12 | . | CASILSTYEQYF | TGTGCCAGCATTTTATCCACCTACGAGCAGTACTTC
. | TRBJ2-3 | TRBV11-2 | 15 | . | CTSSLEAGTPDTQYF | TGTACTAGCAGCTTAGAAGCGGGTACCCCAGATACGCAGTATTTT
. | TRBJ2-7 | TRBV11-2 | 17 | . | CASSLDLARQGSYEQYF | TGTGCCAGCAGCTTAGACTTGGCTCGTCAAGGTTCCTACGAGCAGTACTTC
. | TRBJ2-3 | TRBV11-1 | 13 | . | CTSSLTSGTAQYF | TGTACCAGCAGCCTGACCAGCGGCACGGCCCAGTATTTT
. | TRBJ2-5 | TRBV11-2 | 13 | . | CASSPLSRETQYF | TGTGCCAGCAGCCCCCTATCTAGGGAGACCCAGTACTTC
many | TRBJ2-1 | TRBV12-3/TRBV12-4 | 14 | . | CASSLAGRYNEQFF | TGTGCCAGCAGTTTAGCGGGACGGTACAATGAGCAGTTCTTC
few | TRBJ1-5 | TRBV28 | 20 | TRBD1 | CASSFGTVFFSGQGGQPQHF | TGTGCCAGCAGTTTCGGGACAGTCTTTTTCTCGGGACAGGGGGGCCAGCCCCAGCATTTT
. | TRBJ2-1 | TRBV5-1 | 17 | . | CTSSFLNLAVTVGEKFF | TGCACCAGCAGCTTCTTAAATTTAGCGGTTACTGTCGGTGAGAAGTTCTTC
once | TRBJ1-2 | TRBV5-1 | 14 | . | CASSLVLGVGGYTF | TGCGCCAGCAGCTTGGTACTGGGAGTAGGTGGCTACACCTTC
few | TRBJ2-1 | TRBV30 | 12 | . | CAWGTDYNEQFF | TGTGCCTGGGGGACGGATTACAATGAGCAGTTCTTC